The 27 T cell receptor beta chains presented below share a single source sample, sequenced in a study of OX40 agonist ivuxolimab in advanced cancers. Here immunoSEQ multiplex PCR was the method, and the copy in TCRdb shows in-frame clones only, minus some. The sample has approximately 61,000 clones, roughly 80% seen once; the top ten hold roughly 1.9%. The sample here was CD4+ or CD8+ T cells sorted from blood, taken in a trial of the OX40 agonist ivuxolimab. The origin of the receptors is an adult with an advanced solid tumor such as melanoma, head and neck, liver or kidney cancer.

A word on this clone: This sample also contains other DNA sequences that code for the same CDR3. The CDR3 sequence is CASSDSTGPLTYEQYV. DNA for the CDR3: TGTGCCAGCAGTGATTCAACAGGGCCACTAACCTACGAGCAGTACGTC. This chain uses TRBV2 with TRBJ2-7, with D tentatively TRBD1 (6 bases). The CDR3 length is 16 residues. CDR1 is SNHLY and CDR2 is FYNNEI in the germline V gene. With 3 bases removed from V and 2 bases from J, the gap between germline ends came to 17 bases.

This chain joins TRBV5-1 and TRBJ1-1; TRBD1 might be the D (5 bases). Germline CDR1 reads SGHRS; CDR2 reads YFSETQ. This CDR3 is built from 15 residues. Trimming shortened V by 4 bases and J by 0 bases, and 13 bases separated the two germline ends. The CDR3 sequence: CASSRDGPMNTEAFF. CDR3 DNA: TGCGCCAGCAGCAGGGACGGCCCTATGAACACTGAAGCTTTCTTT.

The J gene is TRBJ2-2, the V gene TRBV21-1; TRBD2, the D gene given by the table, was not confirmed from the DNA. TRBV21-1 is recorded as a pseudogene. The CDR3 has 19 residues. For the CDR3, the DNA is TGTGCCAGCAGCAAAATCTTTGGGGTCGGGGGAGAAGGGACCGGGGAGCTGTTTTTT. This encodes CASSKIFGVGGEGTGELFF.

The rearrangement uses TRBV7-9 and TRBJ2-1; 9 nucleotides align to TRBD1. The CDR3 is 14 amino acids. After removal of 5 bases from V and 10 bases from J, the junction contained 9 bases not matched to a gene. Germline CDR1 SEHNR, CDR2 FQNEAQ (reference sequence). The CDR3: CASSRQGEGIEQFF. In nucleotides, the CDR3 is TGTGCCAGCAGCCGACAGGGGGAAGGCATCGAGCAGTTCTTC.

The J gene is TRBJ1-5, the V gene TRBV7-9; D possibly corresponds to TRBD1 (6 bases). This CDR3 comprises 15 residues. Germline V gene lookup returns CDR1 SEHNR and CDR2 FQNEAQ (reference sequence). Trimming took off 5 bases at V and 6 bases at J, with 17 bases between the two ends. CDR3 sequence: CASSAAGQGGQPQHF. As DNA, the CDR3 is TGTGCCAGCAGCGCAGCGGGTCAAGGGGGTCAGCCCCAGCATTTT. Drawing the rest from reference TRBV7-9 and TRBJ1-5, the complete variable domain is DTGVSQNPRHKITKRGQNVTFRCDPISEHNRLYWYRQTLGQGPEFLTYFQNEAQLEKSRLLSDRFSAERPKGSFSTLEIQRTEQGDSAMYLCASSAAGQGGQPQHFGDGTRLSIL.

The rearrangement joins TRBV6-1 to TRBJ2-7; 8 nucleotides line up with TRBD1. The trim removed 8 bases at V and 2 bases at J, leaving 8 bases unmatched. In germline, CDR1 is MNHNS, CDR2 SASEGT. This CDR3 has 14 amino acids. The CDR3 sequence: CASRKDRAPYEQYV. The CDR3 DNA is TGTGCCAGCCGCAAGGACAGGGCCCCCTACGAGCAGTACGTC.

J is TRBJ1-1 and V is TRBV18; D gene uncertain. Per germline, CDR1 KGHSH and CDR2 LQKENI. CDR3 length equals 15 residues. Trimming stripped 3 bases from V and 3 bases from J, with 14 bases between. The CDR3 bases are TGTGCCAGCTCACCTAACTGGGAGTCGGACACTGAAGCTTTCTTT. It codes for CASSPNWESDTEAFF. Full variable domain (missing parts from reference TRBV18 and TRBJ1-1): NAGVMQNPRHLVRRRGQEARLRCSPMKGHSHVYWYRQLPEEGLKFMVYLQKENIIDESGMPKERFSAEFPKEGPSILRIQQVVRGDSAAYFCASSPNWESDTEAFFGQGTRLTVV.

The chain combines TRBV7-3 with TRBJ2-2; D not resolved. This CDR3 is 12 amino acids long. Trimming left V 5 bases short and J 7 bases short, with 8 bases between. Germline values: CDR1 SGHTA, CDR2 FQGTGA. CDR3 residues: CASSPTGGELFF. CDR3 nucleotides: TGTGCCAGCAGCCCTACTGGCGGGGAGCTGTTTTTT.

The chain uses TRBV6-1 and TRBJ2-7; 8 bases match TRBD1. Germline lookup yields CDR1 MNHNS and CDR2 SASEGT. The CDR3 length is 13 residues. CDR3 residues: CASSERQGRRVNV. CDR3 bases: TGTGCCAGCAGTGAAAGACAGGGGCGGCGCGTGAACGTC.

This clone showed up just a few times. The chain is built from TRBV7-3 and TRBJ2-1, with TRBD2 as a possible D gene (6 bases). The CDR3 is 15 amino acids. V shed 5 bases and J shed 5 bases, with 16 bases lying between them. Germline CDR1 and CDR2: SGHTA and FQGTGA. The CDR3 here is CASSRNTGRNNEQFF. The CDR3 DNA sequence: TGTGCCAGCAGCCGCAACACCGGGAGAAACAATGAGCAGTTCTTC. The variable domain in full, completed from reference TRBV7-3 and TRBJ2-1, reads GAGVSQTPSNKVTEKGKYVELRCDPISGHTALYWYRQSLGQGPEFLIYFQGTGAADDSGLPNDRFFAVRPEGSVSTLKIQRTERGDSAVYLCASSRNTGRNNEQFFGPGTRLTVL.

The gene calls are TRBV4-1 and TRBJ1-4; TRBD1 is a possible D gene (6 bases). V shed 0 bases and J shed 8 bases, with 13 bases lying between them. CDR3 length: 15 amino acids. The germline gives CDR1 MGHRA, CDR2 YSYEKL. CDR3 loop: CASSQDEGGGEKLFF. The CDR3 region has the DNA TGCGCCAGCAGCCAAGATGAGGGAGGGGGGGAAAAACTGTTTTTT.

The chain combines TRBV30 with TRBJ1-1; D is ambiguous. Germline V gives CDR1 GTSNPN, CDR2 SVGIG (reference sequence). The V end lost 4 bases, the J end lost 1 base, and 10 bases lay between the germline ends. The CDR3 is made up of 13 amino acids. The CDR3 DNA reads as TGTGCCTGGAACGCGGAAAGGAACACTGAAGCTTTCTTT. Protein sequence: CAWNAERNTEAFF.

The chain has TRBV7-8 and TRBJ2-2; D is ambiguous. The length of the CDR3 is 13 residues. Trimming removed 4 bases from V and 2 bases from J, with 5 bases in between. The V gene's germline CDR1 is SGHVS and CDR2 FQNEAQ. The CDR3 spells CASSSGNTGELFF. The CDR3, as DNA: TGTGCCAGCAGCTCCGGAAACACCGGGGAGCTGTTTTTT.

V is TRBV7-8 and J is TRBJ2-1, with TRBD2 as a possible D gene (6 bases). The V end was cut by 4 bases, the J end by 3 bases, with 16 bases between. The CDR3 has 16 amino acids. The V gene's germline CDR1 is SGHVS and CDR2 FQNEAQ. The DNA for the CDR3 is TGTGCCAGCAGCTCACATGGGGACTGGAGCTACAATGAGCAGTTCTTC. It specifies CASSSHGDWSYNEQFF.

The sample holds one count of this clone. Other DNA variants within this sample encode the same CDR3. The chain carries TRBV25-1 and TRBJ1-2; 12 positions match TRBD1. In germline, CDR1 is MGHDK, CDR2 SYGVNS. The CDR3 loop spans 15 amino acids. J lost 6 bases, V lost 9 bases, and 11 bases had no gene match. CDR3 sequence: CASSPAGQGANGYTF. CDR3 sequence (DNA): TGTGCCAGTAGTCCAGCGGGACAGGGGGCAAATGGCTACACCTTC.

The chain uses TRBV19 and TRBJ1-2, with D unclear. Looked up from germline, CDR1 is LNHDA and CDR2 is SQIVND (reference sequence). The CDR3 runs to 13 residues. Trimming shortened V by 8 bases and J by 4 bases, and 14 bases separated the two germline ends. The CDR3, as DNA: TGTGCCAGTTCCCCTTACAGAGCCTATGGCTACACCTTC. Amino acids: CASSPYRAYGYTF.

The chain employs TRBV2 and TRBJ2-7; no definite D call. The length of the CDR3 is 11 residues. Germline assignment: CDR1 SNHLY and CDR2 FYNNEI. Trimming stripped 8 bases from V and 3 bases from J, with 8 bases between. CDR3 sequence (DNA): TGTGCCAGCCGGGCCGACTACGAGCAGTACTTC. It translates to CASRADYEQYF. The full variable domain, in which reference TRBV2 and TRBJ2-7 provide the parts outside the CDR3, is EPEVTQTPSHQVTQMGQEVILRCVPISNHLYFYWYRQILGQKVEFLVSFYNNEISEKSEIFDDQFSVERPDGSNFTLKIRSTKLEDSAMYFCASRADYEQYFGPGTRLTVT.

The J gene is TRBJ1-2, the V gene TRBV19, with D unclear. There are 14 residues in the CDR3. Germline lookup yields CDR1 LNHDA and CDR2 SQIVND (reference sequence). Trimming took 3 bases from V and 8 from J, leaving 16 bases between them. The CDR3 here is CASSIGDGLQGYTF. CDR3 in DNA: TGTGCCAGTAGTATCGGGGATGGCCTGCAGGGCTACACCTTC. The variable domain in full, with the rest retrieved from reference TRBV19 and TRBJ1-2, is DGGITQSPKYLFRKEGQNVTLSCEQNLNHDAMYWYRQDPGQGLRLIYYSQIVNDFQKGDIAEGYSVSREKKESFPLTVTSAQKNPTAFYLCASSIGDGLQGYTFGSGTRLTVV.

A note on this clone: Likely a read error: the CDR3 ends without its conserved phenylalanine or tryptophan. The DNA is left out, because the CDR3 cannot be placed on it with certainty; the CDR3 is given as TCRdb lists it. This chain joins TRBV9 and TRBJ1-2; TRBD1 reflects the table's D call only, with no check against the DNA. 8 amino acids form the CDR3, both terminal residues included. Per germline, CDR1 SGDLS and CDR2 YYNGEE. This chain's CDR3 is CASSAGTE.

This chain joins TRBV4-3 and TRBJ2-4, with D unresolved. The germline V gene encodes CDR1 LGHNA and CDR2 YSLEER. V gave up 0 bases and J gave up 2 bases, with 8 bases separating them. The CDR3 loop spans 15 amino acids. The CDR3 is CASSQDQLTKNIQYF. CDR3 nucleotides: TGCGCCAGCAGCCAAGACCAATTGACCAAAAACATTCAGTACTTC.

This clone was observed a few times. CDR3 coding DNA: TGTGCCAGCAGCCCCAACAGGGGGCGCACTGAAGCTTTCTTT. This codes for CASSPNRGRTEAFF. V gene TRBV9 combines with J gene TRBJ1-1; 9 bases line up with TRBD1. The CDR3 runs 14 residues. The V gene's germline CDR1 is SGDLS and CDR2 YYNGEE. Germline trimming cut 4 bases from V and 4 bases from J; bases unmatched to any gene: 5.

This rearrangement joins TRBV27 to TRBJ2-1, with unresolved D. Trimming pared 0 bases from V and 6 bases from J, leaving 9 bases between. Germline V gene sequence: CDR1 MNHEY, CDR2 SMNVEV (reference sequence). The CDR3 consists of 14 residues. In DNA form, the CDR3 reads TGTGCCAGCAGTTTATCGGCCCTAGTCAATGAGCAGTTCTTC. Its translation: CASSLSALVNEQFF.

The table lists this clone with a count of one. The chain combines TRBV5-4 with TRBJ2-7, with 10 nucleotides matching TRBD2. J gave up 7 bases and V 4 bases, and 11 bases lay outside the gene matches. Looked up from germline, CDR1 is SGHNT and CDR2 is YYREEE (reference sequence). The CDR3 totals 15 residues. The CDR3, as DNA: TGTGCCAGCAGCCAAGCCCCCGGACTAGCGGAGGAGCAGTACTTC. Its translation: CASSQAPGLAEEQYF.

The rearrangement links TRBV10-1 to TRBJ2-1; D assignment may be TRBD1 or TRBD2 (5 bases each). From germline, CDR1 is WNHNN and CDR2 SYGVQD (reference sequence). There are 15 residues in the CDR3. V gave up 3 bases and J gave up 8 bases, with 17 bases separating them. CDR3 sequence (DNA): TGCGCCAGCAGTGAAGAGGGGCATAAGGGCGATGAGCAGTTCTTC. This sequence encodes CASSEEGHKGDEQFF.

This chain's CDR3 is CASSLKTSGSMYEQYV. The CDR3 nucleotides are TGTGCCAGCAGCTTGAAGACTAGCGGGAGTATGTACGAGCAGTACGTC. The gene calls are TRBV5-4 and TRBJ2-7; 12 bases map to TRBD2. There are 16 residues in the CDR3. Per germline, CDR1 SGHNT and CDR2 YYREEE (reference sequence). The V gene end was trimmed by 1 base and the J gene end by 4 bases; junction bases not matched to a gene: 6.

V and J are TRBV4-1 and TRBJ2-4; D not resolved. The CDR3 is 16 amino acids. Trimming removed 1 base from V and 3 bases from J, with 13 bases in between. From germline, CDR1 is MGHRA and CDR2 YSYEKL. As DNA, the CDR3 is TGCGCCAGCAGCCAAGTCGTTGGGGATGGCAAAAACATTCAGTACTTC. It translates to CASSQVVGDGKNIQYF.

This chain connects TRBV29-1 to TRBJ2-1; D is perhaps TRBD1 (5 bases). The CDR3 spans 14 residues. The V end was cut by 3 bases, the J end by 2 bases, with 11 bases between. The germline CDR1 and CDR2 sequences are SQVTM and ANQGSEA. The CDR3 sequence is CSVERRGTYNEQFF. In DNA form, the CDR3 reads TGCAGCGTTGAGCGAAGGGGAACCTACAATGAGCAGTTCTTC.